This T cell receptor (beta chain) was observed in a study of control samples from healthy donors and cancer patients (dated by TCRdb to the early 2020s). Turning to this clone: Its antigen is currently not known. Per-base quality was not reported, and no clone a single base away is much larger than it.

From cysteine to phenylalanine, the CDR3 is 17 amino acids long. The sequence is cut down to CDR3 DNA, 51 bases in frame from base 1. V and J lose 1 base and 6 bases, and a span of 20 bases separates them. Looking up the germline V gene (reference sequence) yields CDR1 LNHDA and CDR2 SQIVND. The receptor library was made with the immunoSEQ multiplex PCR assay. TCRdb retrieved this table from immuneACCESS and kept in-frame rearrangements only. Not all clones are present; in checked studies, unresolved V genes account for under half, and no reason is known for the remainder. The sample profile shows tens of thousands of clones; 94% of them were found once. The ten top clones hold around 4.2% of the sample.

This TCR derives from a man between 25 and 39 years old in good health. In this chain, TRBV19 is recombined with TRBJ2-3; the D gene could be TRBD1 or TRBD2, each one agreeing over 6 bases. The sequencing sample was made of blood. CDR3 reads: CASSIVYGGGVGDTQYF. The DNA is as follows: TGTGCCAGTAGTATAGTCTACGGAGGGGGTGTAGGGGATACGCAGTATTTT.